Shown below are 29 T cell receptor beta chains from a single sample sequenced in a study of T-cell memory formation after mild COVID-19. TCRdb analysed the 5' RACE reads with MiXCR anew, one entry per CDR3 protein. Here the sample spans 350,000 to 500,000 distinct CDR3 sequences, around a quarter being singletons. The sequenced material came from PBMCs or a T cell subset sorted from them (not recorded which). The receptor source for this set is an adult woman who had mild COVID-19 (a few samples of this study predate the infection). Cell type and time point are not known.

This clonotype occurred a few times. The gene calls are TRBV9 and TRBJ2-7, with D possibly matching TRBD2 (6 bases). Looked up from germline, CDR1 is SGDLS and CDR2 is YYNGEE. The V end lost 2 bases, the J end lost 0 bases, and 6 bases lay between the germline ends. The CDR3 is made up of 13 amino acids. The CDR3: CASSVGSSYEQYF. The CDR3 bases are TGTGCCAGCAGCGTCGGGAGCTCCTACGAGCAGTACTTC.

This clonotype was seen a few times. The chain couples TRBV6-2 or TRBV6-3 to TRBJ1-2; D is undetermined. Germline V gene data show CDR1 as MNHEY and CDR2 as SVGEGT. The V and J ends lost 8 bases and 4 bases respectively, with 8 bases between them. The CDR3 is 11 amino acids. The CDR3 region has the DNA TGTGCCAGCGATGACTTCTATGGCTACACCTTC. Its translation: CASDDFYGYTF.

The CDR3 sequence: CASSLHAGSSYEQYF. DNA for the CDR3: TGTGCCAGCAGCCTACACGCCGGGAGCTCCTACGAGCAGTACTTC. This sequence joins TRBV6-5 and TRBJ2-7, with TRBD2 as a possible D gene (6 bases). This CDR3 contains 15 residues. Trimming took off 6 bases at V and 0 bases at J, with 15 bases between the two ends. Germline values: CDR1 MNHEY, CDR2 SVGAGI.

The chain's CDR3 is CASSYSPPPFQGKLSAGELFF. In DNA, the CDR3 is TGTGCCAGCAGTTACTCCCCGCCCCCGTTCCAAGGGAAGCTATCTGCCGGGGAGCTGTTTTTT. The V call is TRBV6-5, the J call TRBJ2-2; D remains ambiguous. CDR1 is MNHEY, CDR2 SVGAGI, per germline. CDR3 length: 21 amino acids. Trimming pared 0 bases from V and 6 bases from J, leaving 29 bases between.

This clonotype was counted a few times. The chain employs TRBV2 and TRBJ2-3; 13 bases agree with TRBD2. The CDR3 loop spans 18 amino acids. Germline CDR1 and CDR2: SNHLY and FYNNEI. V gave up 8 bases and J gave up 1 base; unmatched junction bases: 12. The CDR3 bases are TGTGCCAGCTCCCCCTACGTACTAGCGGGGGGGGGCACAGATACGCAGTATTTT. The encoded protein is CASSPYVLAGGGTDTQYF.

This chain links TRBV9 with TRBJ2-1, with D unresolved. The CDR3 loop spans 16 amino acids. The V gene's germline CDR1 is SGDLS and CDR2 YYNGEE. V gave up 6 bases and J gave up 6 bases, with 22 bases separating them. CDR3 DNA sequence: TGTGCCAGCATCCCCGCCACGGGTGGGCACTTCAATGAGCAGTTCTTC. The encoded protein is CASIPATGGHFNEQFF.

The rearrangement joins TRBV9 to TRBJ2-3; D unresolved. The CDR3 extends over 15 amino acids. The germline V and J ends were trimmed by 0 bases and 8 bases, with 16 bases remaining between them. Looked up from germline, CDR1 is SGDLS and CDR2 is YYNGEE. The CDR3 sequence is CASSVEPLGVGTQYF. In DNA, the CDR3 is TGTGCCAGCAGCGTAGAGCCTCTTGGGGTTGGTACGCAGTATTTT.

This clonotype has just a few counts. The chain carries TRBV6-2 or TRBV6-3 and TRBJ2-2; TRBD2 agrees at 14 bases. The CDR3 is 18 amino acids. Trimming cost V 4 bases and J 6 bases; bases outside gene matches: 10. Germline CDR1 reads MNHEY; CDR2 reads SVGEGT. The CDR3 here is CASSWVPGLAGAPGELFF. The CDR3, as DNA: TGTGCCAGCAGTTGGGTTCCGGGACTAGCGGGAGCTCCCGGGGAGCTGTTTTTT.

The chain uses TRBV14 and TRBJ1-6; the D is unclear. Trimming took 5 bases from V and 5 from J, leaving 7 bases between them. This CDR3 is 13 amino acids long. Germline lookup yields CDR1 SGHDN and CDR2 FVKESK. The CDR3 sequence: CASSVGNNSPLHF. The CDR3 coding sequence is TGTGCCAGCAGCGTTGGAAATAATTCACCCCTCCACTTT.

The chain couples TRBV3-1 to TRBJ1-5, with D possibly TRBD1 on 5 matching bases. V was pared by 1 base and J by 3 bases, with 7 bases between. The CDR3 runs to 14 residues. CDR1 is LGHDT and CDR2 is YNNKEL in the germline V gene (reference sequence). CDR3 DNA: TGTGCCAGCAGCCAAGCGGGGCACAATCAGCCCCAGCATTTT. It yields the protein CASSQAGHNQPQHF. Variable domain in full (rest from reference TRBV3-1 and TRBJ1-5): DTAVSQTPKYLVTQMGNDKSIKCEQNLGHDTMYWYKQDSKKFLKIMFSYNNKELIINETVPNRFSPKSPDKAHLNLHINSLELGDSAVYFCASSQAGHNQPQHFGDGTRLSIL.

This clonotype appeared a few times. The chain joins TRBV7-3 to TRBJ2-3; 8 bases align to TRBD2. CDR1 is SGHTA and CDR2 is FQGTGA in the germline V gene. The CDR3 is made up of 21 amino acids. Germline trimming cut 5 bases from V and 0 bases from J; bases unmatched to any gene: 22. The CDR3 sequence: CASSPGRRGARLPASTDTQYF. In DNA form, the CDR3 reads TGTGCCAGCAGCCCTGGAAGGCGGGGGGCCCGTCTCCCAGCTAGCACAGATACGCAGTATTTT. Looking up the rest from reference TRBV7-3 and TRBJ2-3 gives the full variable domain: GAGVSQTPSNKVTEKGKYVELRCDPISGHTALYWYRQSLGQGPEFLIYFQGTGAADDSGLPNDRFFAVRPEGSVSTLKIQRTERGDSAVYLCASSPGRRGARLPASTDTQYFGPGTRLTVL.

This clonotype has a handful of counts. The chain carries TRBV7-9 and TRBJ2-3; D is unclear. The V gene lost 1 base and the J gene lost 4 bases, with 12 bases spanning the gap. The CDR3 is 15 residues long. Germline V gene lookup returns CDR1 SEHNR and CDR2 FQNEAQ (reference sequence). In DNA, the CDR3 is TGTGCCAGCAGCTTAGGCCACGGCCAGTCAGATACGCAGTATTTT. As protein: CASSLGHGQSDTQYF.

J is TRBJ2-5 and V is TRBV12-3 or TRBV12-4, with D possibly TRBD2 on 6 matching bases. The V gene lost 7 bases and the J gene lost 1 base, with 16 bases spanning the gap. The CDR3 consists of 15 residues. CDR3 coding DNA: TGTGCCAGCACCCTAATGGGGGGAGCCCAAGAGACCCAGTACTTC. Its protein product is CASTLMGGAQETQYF.

The sample holds a few counts of this clonotype. The chain employs TRBV20-1 and TRBJ2-3; no clear D. V was trimmed by 6 bases and J by 2 bases, leaving 9 bases between them. The CDR3 spans 12 residues. In germline, CDR1 is DFQATT, CDR2 SNEGSKA (reference sequence). CDR3 nucleotides: TGCAGTGCAAATAGACTCACAGATACGCAGTATTTT. This sequence encodes CSANRLTDTQYF.

This clonotype was detected ten times or more. V is TRBV29-1 and J is TRBJ2-1, with a weak D call TRBD2 (5 bases). The CDR3 loop spans 13 amino acids. The germline V gene encodes CDR1 SQVTM and CDR2 ANQGSEA. Trimming stripped 7 bases from V and 0 bases from J, with 10 bases between. CDR3 DNA: TGCAGCGGCCGAGGGAGCTCCTACAATGAGCAGTTCTTC. This encodes CSGRGSSYNEQFF.

Only a few counts were recorded for this clonotype. This chain joins TRBV12-3 or TRBV12-4 and TRBJ2-7, with 11 bases lining up with TRBD2. The CDR3 is 16 residues long. The trim removed 7 bases at V and 6 bases at J, leaving 14 bases unmatched. CDR3 residues: CASTLRTSGLHGEQYF. The CDR3 nucleotides read TGTGCCAGCACCCTTAGGACTAGCGGGCTCCATGGCGAGCAGTACTTC.

The chain recombines TRBV15 with TRBJ2-1, with D hard to call. Between the trimmed V and J ends, which lost 3 bases and 6 bases, there was a span of 6 bases. Germline assignment: CDR1 LNHNV and CDR2 YYDKDF (reference sequence). The CDR3 runs to 12 residues. The CDR3 bases are TGTGCCACCAGCAGTCTAAGCAATGAGCAGTTCTTC. This sequence encodes CATSSLSNEQFF.

This chain joins TRBV3-1 and TRBJ2-3, with 15 bases matching TRBD2. Trimming cost V 5 bases and J 6 bases; bases outside gene matches: 9. Germline loops: CDR1 LGHDT, CDR2 YNNKEL (reference sequence). The CDR3 is 17 amino acids. CDR3 nucleotide sequence: TGTGCCAGCAGCACGGGACTAGCGGGGGGTTTAAGGGATACGCAGTATTTT. As protein: CASSTGLAGGLRDTQYF.

The CDR3 sequence is CASSLGDRPYQETQYF. CDR3 nucleotide sequence: TGCGCCAGCAGCTTGGGGGACAGACCGTACCAAGAGACCCAGTACTTC. The chain joins TRBV5-1 to TRBJ2-5, with TRBD1 matching 7 bases. J gave up 0 bases and V 0 bases, and 5 bases lay outside the gene matches. The CDR3 is 16 amino acids. Germline V CDR1 and CDR2: SGHRS, YFSETQ.

This clonotype was counted only a few times. V and J are TRBV5-1 and TRBJ2-3; D ambiguous. CDR3 length equals 17 residues. Germline V lookup: CDR1 SGHRS, CDR2 YFSETQ. Trimming removed 0 bases at V and 0 bases at J, with 14 bases between. The CDR3 loop reads CASSLDGLGASTDTQYF. The CDR3 DNA reads as TGCGCCAGCAGCTTGGACGGTCTAGGCGCCAGCACAGATACGCAGTATTTT.

The V and J genes are TRBV30 and TRBJ2-1, with 8 bases lining up with TRBD1. Germline lookup yields CDR1 GTSNPN and CDR2 SVGIG (reference sequence). The CDR3 extends over 16 amino acids. V was clipped by 0 bases and J by 7 bases; unmatched bases: 11. CDR3 in DNA: TGTGCCTGGAGTGTACGTGGCAGGGGGCGCCGTAATGAGCAGTTCTTC. This encodes CAWSVRGRGRRNEQFF.

This sequence joins TRBV12-3 or TRBV12-4 and TRBJ2-5, with 7 bases fitting TRBD1. The CDR3 length is 15 residues. J gave up 5 bases and V 7 bases, and 13 bases lay outside the gene matches. The CDR3 protein is CASNTGAVTGETQYF. CDR3 DNA sequence: TGTGCCAGCAATACAGGGGCCGTGACGGGGGAGACCCAGTACTTC.

V and J are TRBV29-1 and TRBJ1-2, with 10 bases lining up with TRBD1. This CDR3 region has 13 residues. From germline, CDR1 is SQVTM and CDR2 ANQGSEA. V lost 3 bases and J lost 8; bases outside the gene matches: 6. The CDR3 region has the DNA TGCAGCGTTGATGGGACAGGGGCTCCCGGCTACACCTTC. It codes for CSVDGTGAPGYTF.

The chain links TRBV6-5 to TRBJ2-7, with TRBD2 identical over 10 bases. The CDR3 has 16 amino acids. V shed 0 bases and J 4 bases; nucleotides not matched to a gene: 6. Germline lookup yields CDR1 MNHEY and CDR2 SVGAGI. CDR3 coding DNA: TGTGCCAGCAGTTACTCGAGAGCGGGGGGGGATTACGAGCAGTACTTC. Translating it yields CASSYSRAGGDYEQYF.

The chain uses TRBV15 and TRBJ2-7; 12 positions agree with TRBD2. After removal of 5 bases from V and 2 bases from J, the junction contained 7 bases not matched to a gene. There are 16 residues in the CDR3. Germline CDR1 and CDR2: LNHNV and YYDKDF (reference sequence). As DNA, the CDR3 is TGTGCCACCAGCGGACGACTAGCGGGAGTCCCCTACGAGCAGTACTTC. Encoded protein: CATSGRLAGVPYEQYF.

This chain uses TRBV3-1 with TRBJ1-1; 8 bases are a match to TRBD1. The CDR3 runs to 13 residues. The junction had 14 bases not matched to a gene; V was cut back by 6 bases and J by 14 bases. Germline V gives CDR1 LGHDT, CDR2 YNNKEL (reference sequence). DNA of the CDR3: TGTGCCAGCAGTCCATTCAGGACAGGGAAGGGATTCTTT. Translating it yields CASSPFRTGKGFF.

This clonotype was seen just once. The chain is built from TRBV6-6 and TRBJ2-7; 10 nucleotides match TRBD1. Trimming removed 5 bases from V and 3 bases from J; junction bases left unmatched: 4. This CDR3 contains 14 residues. Germline V gene data show CDR1 as MNHNY and CDR2 as SVGAGI (reference sequence). The CDR3 sequence is CASSRDRGNYEQYF. The DNA for the CDR3 is TGTGCCAGCAGTAGGGACAGGGGAAACTACGAGCAGTACTTC.

The chain employs TRBV11-2 and TRBJ2-1; 8 bases fit TRBD1. The J segment lost 4 bases and the V segment lost 5 bases, leaving 7 bases of the junction unmatched. This CDR3 has 15 amino acids. Germline CDR1 SGHAT, CDR2 FQNNGV. The CDR3 DNA sequence: TGTGCCAGCAGCCCAAGGGACAGGACGTACAATGAGCAGTTCTTC. As protein: CASSPRDRTYNEQFF. The full variable domain, with the rest looked up from reference TRBV11-2 and TRBJ2-1, is EAGVAQSPRYKIIEKRQSVAFWCNPISGHATLYWYQQILGQGPKLLIQFQNNGVVDDSQLPKDRFSAERLKGVDSTLKIQPAKLEDSAVYLCASSPRDRTYNEQFFGPGTRLTVL.

The gene calls are TRBV20-1 and TRBJ2-1; 11 nucleotides match TRBD1. V trimming: 5 bases; J trimming: 7 bases; junction bases outside the gene matches: 10. The CDR3 spans 15 residues. CDR1 is DFQATT, CDR2 SNEGSKA, per germline (reference sequence). In DNA, the CDR3 is TGCAGTGCTTTTTCACCGGGACAGGGGGGAAATGAGCAGTTCTTC. Its protein product is CSAFSPGQGGNEQFF.